These T cell receptor beta chains were read from a single sample in a study of regulatory T cells in long-lasting Graves disease. TCRdb called the multiplex PCR reads again in MiXCR, with one record for every CDR3 protein. Of a few hundred thousand distinct CDR3 sequences in the sample, 23% are singletons; the top ten hold about 26%. The specimen comprised peripheral blood mononuclear cells (PBMCs), sampled when the disease was refractory, from a patient treated with antithyroid drugs. Receptor source: a female donor with Graves disease. Both conserved end residues are trimmed from each CDR3.

V: TRBV20-1
CDR3: SASGARLAGVNYEQY

V: TRBV5-4
CDR3: ASMSADTQY

V: TRBV28
CDR3: ASTSAQTGEDQY

V: TRBV30
CDR3: AWSAAAGGGKLF

V: TRBV19
CDR3: ASSMTSGRTSYEQY

V: TRBV6-2/TRBV6-3
CDR3: ASSYSIGFSGPDYEQY

V: TRBV30
CDR3: AWSIQGIFNQPQH

V: TRBV12-3/TRBV12-4
CDR3: ASSQNRVEETQY

V: TRBV28
CDR3: ASSLSGTEKLF

V: TRBV28
CDR3: ASSSPGRSGQETQY

V: TRBV7-6
CDR3: ASSLALGQVTGELF

V: TRBV2
CDR3: ASSTGAGRVNTEAF

V: TRBV6-2/TRBV6-3
CDR3: ASSISGIARYEQY

V: TRBV4-1
CDR3: ASSQATAVQETQY

V: TRBV3-1
CDR3: ASSQGPGGSTGNTIY

V: TRBV19
CDR3: ASSISGTATNEKLF

V: TRBV5-1
CDR3: ASSLVSSSYEQY

V: TRBV6-1
CDR3: ASSDTGRTTYEQY

V: TRBV28
CDR3: ASSSPFREGPLRRETQY

V: TRBV11-2
CDR3: ASSSQGFYEQY

V: TRBV28
CDR3: ASSFRAPNSPLH

V: TRBV20-1
CDR3: SAYNYRGRRETQY

V: TRBV9
CDR3: ASSEGTGPQETQY

V: TRBV29-1
CDR3: SVASGAFEQY

V: TRBV5-1
CDR3: ASRTGGASTGELF

V: TRBV27
CDR3: ASSLRHFRETQY

V: TRBV6-2/TRBV6-3
CDR3: ASRGQDHNTEAF

V: TRBV3-1
CDR3: ASSHGGRVEANEKLF

V: TRBV6-2/TRBV6-3
CDR3: ASSRPGQGAEQY

V: TRBV2
CDR3: ASSEAARVSYEQY

V: TRBV30
CDR3: AWSVTEMNTEAF

V: TRBV3-1
CDR3: ASRRGQGTSHEQY

V: TRBV28
CDR3: ASTISGTGSNEQY

V: TRBV4-3
CDR3: ASSQHLFSTNEKLF

V: TRBV3-1
CDR3: ASRSMNTEAF

V: TRBV5-5
CDR3: ASSAGGSGGYEQY

V: TRBV28
CDR3: ASSSHDSPNTGELF

V: TRBV12-3/TRBV12-4
CDR3: ASSLEVNTDTQY

V: TRBV6-1
CDR3: ASRADSTYNYGYT

V: TRBV9
CDR3: ARMVAGTQYQETQY

V: TRBV5-6
CDR3: ASSLSTGLETQY

V: TRBV7-9
CDR3: ASSLQGAMDEQY

V: TRBV5-1
CDR3: ASSLTTTSGSGEQY

V: TRBV19
CDR3: ASRHRGTGGQGLAGTQETQY

V: TRBV30
CDR3: ALGHGRRATNEKLF

V: TRBV20-1
CDR3: SATTSYEQY

V: TRBV7-9
CDR3: ASSSLSEGVTEAF

V: TRBV3-1
CDR3: ASSQIGHSEAF

V: TRBV2
CDR3: ASTLTGNNYGYT

V: TRBV5-6
CDR3: ASSWGVVGAF

V: TRBV7-8
CDR3: ASSLNNILYEQY

V: TRBV11-2
CDR3: ASSLLFGVGDEQY